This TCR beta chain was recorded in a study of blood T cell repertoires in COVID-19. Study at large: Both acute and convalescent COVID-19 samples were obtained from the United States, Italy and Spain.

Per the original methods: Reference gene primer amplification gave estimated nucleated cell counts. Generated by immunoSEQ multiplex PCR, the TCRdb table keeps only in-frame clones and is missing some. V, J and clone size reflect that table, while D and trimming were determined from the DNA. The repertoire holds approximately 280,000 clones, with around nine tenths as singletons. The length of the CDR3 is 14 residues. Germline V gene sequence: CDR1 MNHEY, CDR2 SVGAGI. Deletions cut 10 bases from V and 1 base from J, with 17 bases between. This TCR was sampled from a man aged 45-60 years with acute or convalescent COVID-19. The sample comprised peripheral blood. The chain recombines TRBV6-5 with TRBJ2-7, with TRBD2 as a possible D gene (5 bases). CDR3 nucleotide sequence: TGTGCCACCGGAGGAGCAGCCGTTTCCTACGAGCAGTACTTC. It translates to CATGGAAVSYEQYF.